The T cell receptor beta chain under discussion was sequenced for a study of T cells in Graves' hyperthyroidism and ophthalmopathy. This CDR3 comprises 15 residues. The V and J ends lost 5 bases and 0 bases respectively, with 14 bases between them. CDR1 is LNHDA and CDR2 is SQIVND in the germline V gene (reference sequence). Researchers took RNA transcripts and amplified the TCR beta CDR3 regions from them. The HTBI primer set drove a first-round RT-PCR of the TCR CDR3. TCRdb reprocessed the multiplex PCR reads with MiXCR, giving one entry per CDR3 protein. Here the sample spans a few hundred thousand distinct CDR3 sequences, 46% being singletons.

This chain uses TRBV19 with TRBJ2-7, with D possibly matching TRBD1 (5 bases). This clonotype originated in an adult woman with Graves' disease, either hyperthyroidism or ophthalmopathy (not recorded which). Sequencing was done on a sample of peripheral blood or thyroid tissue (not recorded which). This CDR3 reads CASSAWGASSYEQYF. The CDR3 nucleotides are TGTGCCAGTAGTGCCTGGGGCGCAAGCTCCTACGAGCAGTACTTC.